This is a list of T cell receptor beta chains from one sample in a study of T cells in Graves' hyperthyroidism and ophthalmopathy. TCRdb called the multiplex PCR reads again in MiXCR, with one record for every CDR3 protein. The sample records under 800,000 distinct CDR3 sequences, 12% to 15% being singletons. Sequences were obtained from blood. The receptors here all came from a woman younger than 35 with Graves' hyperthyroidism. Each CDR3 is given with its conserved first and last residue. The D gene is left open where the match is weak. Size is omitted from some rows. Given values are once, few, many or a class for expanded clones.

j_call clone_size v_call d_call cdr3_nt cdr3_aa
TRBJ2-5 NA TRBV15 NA TGTGCCACCGGACCCGGACGGCAGCGGGAGACCCAGTACTTC CATGPGRQRETQYF
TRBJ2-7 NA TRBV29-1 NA TGCAGCGTTGAAGGGGCAGCCTACGAGCAGTACTTC CSVEGAAYEQYF
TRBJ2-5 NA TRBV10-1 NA TGCGCCAGCAGGATTTTTATCCAGGGACAAGAGACCCAGTACTTC CASRIFIQGQETQYF
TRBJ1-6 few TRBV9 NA TGTGCCAGCAGCCTCCGGGAGGTCCCTTATAATTCACCCCTCCACTTT CASSLREVPYNSPLHF
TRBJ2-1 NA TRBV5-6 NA TGTGCCAGCAGCTACGATCCCACGGGTCACAATGAGCAGTTCTTC CASSYDPTGHNEQFF
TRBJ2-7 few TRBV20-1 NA TGCAGTGCTAGAGTCGGGGGGCCCCCCTACGAGCAGTACTTC CSARVGGPPYEQYF
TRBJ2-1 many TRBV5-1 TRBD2 TGCGCCAGCAGCTCCCGGACTAGCGGGAGCAGTGAGCAGTTCTTC CASSSRTSGSSEQFF
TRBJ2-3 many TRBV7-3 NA TGTGCCAGCAGCTTAACCCCAGATACGCAGTATTTT CASSLTPDTQYF
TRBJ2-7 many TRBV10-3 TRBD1 TGTGCCATCAGGGGGGACAGCAACTACGAGCAGTACTTC CAIRGDSNYEQYF
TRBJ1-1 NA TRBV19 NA TGTGCCAGTAGACCCAGGGAGGGGTCTGAAGCTTTCTTT CASRPREGSEAFF
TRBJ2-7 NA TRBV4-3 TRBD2 TGCGCCAGCAGCCAAGAACGGATCACGGGACTAGATACGAGCGAGCAGTACTTC CASSQERITGLDTSEQYF
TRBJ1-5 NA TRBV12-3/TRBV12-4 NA TGTGCCAGCAGTTTCAACACCCTCAATCAGCCCCAGCATTTT CASSFNTLNQPQHF
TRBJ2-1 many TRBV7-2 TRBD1 TGTGCCAGCAGCTTATTCAAGGGGGCGAACTACAATGAGCAGTTCTTC CASSLFKGANYNEQFF
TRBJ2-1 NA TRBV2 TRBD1 TGTGCCAGCAGATATCCGGGACAGGGATACAATGAGCAGTTCTTC CASRYPGQGYNEQFF
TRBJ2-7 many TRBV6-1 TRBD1 TGTGCCAGCAGTGTGTCCGGGACAGGGTCCTACGAGCAGTACTTC CASSVSGTGSYEQYF
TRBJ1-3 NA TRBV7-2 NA TGTGCCAGCAGCTCCCAGGGGACCGGAAACACCATATATTTT CASSSQGTGNTIYF
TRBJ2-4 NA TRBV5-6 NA TGTGCCAGCAGCTTACAAGGGGTCTTTGGCATTCAGTACTTC CASSLQGVFGIQYF
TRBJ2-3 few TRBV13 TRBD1 TGTGCCAGCAGCCCATCGACAGGGATCCCAGATACGCAGTATTTT CASSPSTGIPDTQYF
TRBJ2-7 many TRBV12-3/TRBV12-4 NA TGTGCCAGCAGCATAGTGGCAGGCGACGAGCAGTACTTC CASSIVAGDEQYF
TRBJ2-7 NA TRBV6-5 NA TGTGCCAGCAGTTACTCGATCTGGACCTACGAGCAGTACTTC CASSYSIWTYEQYF
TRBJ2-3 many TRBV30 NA TGTGCCTCCGCCCACGGGACGCCTGGTATTGCTGCCACAGATACGCAGTATTTT CASAHGTPGIAATDTQYF
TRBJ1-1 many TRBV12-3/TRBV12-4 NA TGTGCCAGCAGTTTAGTCAGAACGGCTCTAGGGACTGAAGCTTTCTTT CASSLVRTALGTEAFF
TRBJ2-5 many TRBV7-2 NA TGTGCCAGCAGCTTTTACAGACAAGAGACCCAGTACTTC CASSFYRQETQYF
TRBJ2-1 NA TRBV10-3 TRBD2 TGTGCCATCAGTGAGTCCCTGGCTAGCGGGAGGACAAGCTCCTACAATGAGCAGTTCTTC CAISESLASGRTSSYNEQFF
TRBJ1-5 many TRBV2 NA TGTGCCAGCAGCAAAAGGGAAGGGGCCAATCAGCCCCAGCATTTT CASSKREGANQPQHF
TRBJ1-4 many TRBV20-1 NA TGCAGTGCTAGAGCTAGGGGTGAAAAACTGTTTTTT CSARARGEKLFF
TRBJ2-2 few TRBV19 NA TGTGCCAGTACCCAGGTGGGCAGCGCGAACACCGGGGAGCTGTTTTTT CASTQVGSANTGELFF
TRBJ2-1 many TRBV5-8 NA TGTGCCAGCAGGATCCGGGGCCCACTGGGCAATGAGCAGTTCTTC CASRIRGPLGNEQFF
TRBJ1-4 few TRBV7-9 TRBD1 TGTGCCAGCAGCCCGTTTGGGACAGCAACTAATGAAAAACTGTTTTTT CASSPFGTATNEKLFF
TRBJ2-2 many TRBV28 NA TGTGCCAGCAGTTTCGCTCAGGTGAACACCGGGGAGCTGTTTTTT CASSFAQVNTGELFF
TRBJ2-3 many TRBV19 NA TGTGCCAGTAGTAGTCGAGGGGGGCAGCCAGATACGCAGTATTTT CASSSRGGQPDTQYF
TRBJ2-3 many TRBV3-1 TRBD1 TGTGCCAGCAGCCCCCGGGACAGGCGAGGAGATACGCAGTATTTT CASSPRDRRGDTQYF
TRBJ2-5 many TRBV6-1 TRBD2 TGTGCCAGCAGTGAACTAGCGGTCCTCGGGAAAGAGACCCAGTACTTC CASSELAVLGKETQYF
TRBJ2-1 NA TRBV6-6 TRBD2 TGTGCCAGCAGTTACTCAGACCGGACTAGCGGGAGTCTCGATGAGCAGTTCTTC CASSYSDRTSGSLDEQFF
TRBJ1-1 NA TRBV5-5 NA TGTGCCAGCAGCTTGGACGCTGTAGGACACACTGAAGCTTTCTTT CASSLDAVGHTEAFF
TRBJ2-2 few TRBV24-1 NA TGTGCCACCAGCCCAAGTATCCAGTCGAACACCGGGGAGCTGTTTTTT CATSPSIQSNTGELFF
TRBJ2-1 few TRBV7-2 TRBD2 TGTGCCAGCAGCTCCTGGACTAGCGGGAGGGTGAATGAGCAGTTCTTC CASSSWTSGRVNEQFF
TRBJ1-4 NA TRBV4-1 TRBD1 TGCGCCAGCAGCCAAGCCGGACAGGGGGCGAGGGGAAAACTGTTTTTT CASSQAGQGARGKLFF
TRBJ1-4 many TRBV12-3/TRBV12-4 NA TGTGCCAGCAGTTCCGGAAATGGCCGTGAAAAACTGTTTTTT CASSSGNGREKLFF
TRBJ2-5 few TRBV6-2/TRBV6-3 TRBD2 TGTGCCAGCAGAGAGAGCGGGACTAGCGGGTCCCGGGGGGCCCAGTACTTC CASRESGTSGSRGAQYF
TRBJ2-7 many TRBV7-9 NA TGTGCCAGCAGCGACTCGGGCGAATACGAGCAGTACTTC CASSDSGEYEQYF
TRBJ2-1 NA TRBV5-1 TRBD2 TGCGCCAGCAGCTTGGGAGCGGGAGCCTATGATGAGCAGTTCTTC CASSLGAGAYDEQFF
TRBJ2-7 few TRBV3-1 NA TGTGCCAGCAGCCATGAAAGGGGGAAGTACGAGCAGTACTTC CASSHERGKYEQYF
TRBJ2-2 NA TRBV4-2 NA TGTGCCAGCAGCCAAGAAGATCTGACCACCGGGGAGCTGTTTTTT CASSQEDLTTGELFF
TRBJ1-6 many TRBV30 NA TGTGCCTGGAGGTGGGGGGCGGATTCACCCCTCCACTTT CAWRWGADSPLHF
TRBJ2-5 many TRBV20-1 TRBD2 TGCAGTCGTCTAGCGGAAGAGGAAGAGACCCAGTACTTC CSRLAEEEETQYF
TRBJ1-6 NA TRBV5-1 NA TGCGCCAGCAGTGGTCGCGGACTGAATTCACCCCTCCACTTT CASSGRGLNSPLHF